The following is a TCR beta chain sequence with its context. This sample was included in a study of shared clonotypes between healthy human individuals. This CDR3 comprises 14 residues. Germline-derived CDR1 and CDR2 are SGHDN and FVKESK. The junction had 9 bases not matched to a gene; V was cut back by 4 bases and J by 8 bases. The data were produced by immunoSEQ multiplex PCR, yet TCRdb's version contains in-frame clones alone and is incomplete. The sample records around 2.1 million clones, roughly 95% being singletons. The V and J genes are TRBV14 and TRBJ1-2; 8 nucleotides match TRBD1. The sequencing input was naive CD4+ T cells sorted from blood. Documented subset: CD45RA+ positively selected. This TCR was sampled from a man between 18 and 35 years old in good health. Here the CDR3 reads CASSRDRGLGGYTF. In DNA, the CDR3 is TGTGCCAGCAGCCGAGACAGGGGTCTTGGAGGCTACACCTTC.